Shown below are 32 T cell receptor beta chains from a single sample sequenced in a study of cytomegalovirus exposure and HLA in healthy donors. The protocol was immunoSEQ multiplex PCR, while the TCRdb copy is restricted to in-frame clones and leaves out a portion. This sample has under 200,000 clones, with over 85% found just once. Sequenced sample: PBMCs. Source of these receptors: a woman aged 18-35 years in good health and CMV-seropositive.

The chain combines TRBV28 with TRBJ1-1; D gene unclear. CDR3 length: 12 residues. The V end lost 4 bases, the J end lost 1 base, and 4 bases lay between the germline ends. The germline V gene encodes CDR1 MDHEN and CDR2 SYDVKM. The CDR3 DNA reads TGTGCCAGCAGTTCCTCGAACACTGAAGCTTTCTTT. It is translated as CASSSSNTEAFF.

V and J are TRBV28 and TRBJ1-2, with TRBD1 matching over 12 bases. Germline loops: CDR1 MDHEN, CDR2 SYDVKM. This CDR3 region has 15 residues. Trimming at V came to 3 bases and at J to 3 bases, leaving 2 bases not matched to a gene. CDR3 DNA: TGTGCCAGCAGTTTCGGGACAGGGGGCGACTATGGCTACACCTTC. Translation gives CASSFGTGGDYGYTF.

This chain uses TRBV28 with TRBJ2-3, with 9 bases lining up with TRBD1. The CDR3 loop spans 15 amino acids. CDR1 is MDHEN and CDR2 is SYDVKM in the germline V gene. The J segment lost 4 bases and the V segment lost 7 bases, leaving 9 bases of the junction unmatched. CDR3 sequence: CASTVEQGAADTQYF. In nucleotides, the CDR3 is TGTGCCAGCACTGTGGAACAGGGGGCGGCAGATACGCAGTATTTT.

Many counts were recorded for this clone. This chain joins TRBV6-4 and TRBJ1-5; D uncertain. The CDR3 sequence is 13 residues long. Per germline, CDR1 MRHNA and CDR2 SNTAGT. V was clipped by 0 bases and J by 9 bases, with 9 bases between them. The CDR3 region is CASSDSPSGPQHF. The CDR3 DNA follows: TGTGCCAGCAGTGACTCTCCGTCCGGGCCCCAGCATTTT.

The V and J genes are TRBV7-9 and TRBJ1-2, with 7 bases that match TRBD1. This CDR3 has 13 amino acids. V lost 5 bases and J lost 7; bases outside the gene matches: 7. Germline-derived CDR1 and CDR2 are SEHNR and FQNEAQ (reference sequence). For the CDR3, the DNA is TGTGCCAGCAGCCAGGGGGGAGTACGTGGCTACACCTTC. It encodes CASSQGGVRGYTF.

This clone was counted a single time. The chain combines TRBV9 with TRBJ2-7, with 7 bases aligning to TRBD1. Germline V gives CDR1 SGDLS, CDR2 YYNGEE. J lost 6 bases, V lost 2 bases, and 14 bases had no gene match. The CDR3 is 16 amino acids. The CDR3 spells CASSVGGSTGNGEQYF. The CDR3 DNA reads TGTGCCAGCAGCGTCGGAGGATCGACAGGGAATGGCGAGCAGTACTTC. Drawing the rest from reference TRBV9 and TRBJ2-7, the complete variable domain is DSGVTQTPKHLITATGQRVTLRCSPRSGDLSVYWYQQSLDQGLQFLIQYYNGEERAKGNILERFSAQQFPDLHSELNLSSLELGDSALYFCASSVGGSTGNGEQYFGPGTRLTVT.

As concerns this clone: Other DNA sequences in this sample translate to the same CDR3. The chain employs TRBV2 and TRBJ2-5, with TRBD1 identical over 7 bases. There are 14 residues in the CDR3. The germline V gene encodes CDR1 SNHLY and CDR2 FYNNEI. V shed 6 bases, J shed 0 bases, and the junction held 4 bases outside the gene matches. CDR3 DNA: TGTGCCAGCAGCGAGGACAGGAACCAAGAGACCCAGTACTTC. It encodes CASSEDRNQETQYF.

The count of this clone is one. The chain recombines TRBV15 with TRBJ2-7, with 10 bases lining up with TRBD2. Germline CDR1 and CDR2: LNHNV and YYDKDF (reference sequence). CDR3 length: 16 amino acids. V shed 0 bases, J shed 2 bases, and the junction held 4 bases outside the gene matches. Here the CDR3 DNA reads TGTGCCACCAGCAGAGATCCCGGACTAGCGGCCTACGAGCAGTACTTC. Amino acid sequence: CATSRDPGLAAYEQYF.

The gene calls are TRBV5-1 and TRBJ1-3; maybe TRBD1 (6 bases). Germline CDR1 and CDR2: SGHRS and YFSETQ. Trimming shortened V by 0 bases and J by 4 bases, and 14 bases separated the two germline ends. The CDR3 length is 16 residues. Here the CDR3 reads CASSLVLGGSGNTIYF. In DNA form, the CDR3 reads TGCGCCAGCAGCTTGGTGTTAGGGGGATCCGGAAACACCATATATTTT.

The chain joins TRBV30 to TRBJ1-4; 10 bases agree with TRBD1. Trimming at V came to 6 bases and at J to 2 bases, leaving 6 bases not matched to a gene. In germline, CDR1 is GTSNPN, CDR2 SVGIG (reference sequence). The CDR3 length is 15 residues. CDR3 sequence: CACLPGQGTNEKLFF. CDR3 bases: TGTGCCTGTCTTCCGGGACAGGGGACTAATGAAAAACTGTTTTTT.

The chain uses TRBV28 and TRBJ1-3; D unresolved. This CDR3 contains 14 residues. Trimming took off 1 base at V and 10 bases at J, with 14 bases between the two ends. CDR1 MDHEN and CDR2 SYDVKM come from the germline V gene. The CDR3 nucleotides are TGTGCCAGCAGTTTATCTGGAGGAGGAATAACCATATATTTT. Translating it yields CASSLSGGGITIYF.

The chain couples TRBV12-5 to TRBJ2-5, with D tentatively TRBD2 (6 bases). The CDR3 runs to 15 residues. In germline, CDR1 is LGHNT, CDR2 FRNRAP. V lost 7 bases and J 5 bases, leaving 20 bases between the germline ends. In DNA, the CDR3 is TGTGCTAGTGCCCCCGGAGGGCAGATATGGGAGACCCAGTACTTC. Translated, it gives CASAPGGQIWETQYF.

Only one count was recorded for this clone. The V call is TRBV9, the J call TRBJ2-5, with a weak D call TRBD2 (5 bases). CDR1 and CDR2 from the germline V gene are SGDLS and YYNGEE. This CDR3 is built from 15 residues. V was cut by 1 base and J by 4 bases, with 14 bases left in between. CDR3 sequence reads: CASSVRGLSGETQYF. CDR3 DNA sequence: TGTGCCAGCAGCGTACGGGGATTATCGGGAGAGACCCAGTACTTC.

The V and J genes are TRBV18 and TRBJ1-2, with D uncertain. In germline, CDR1 is KGHSH, CDR2 LQKENI. CDR3 length: 12 amino acids. V lost 2 bases, J lost 3 bases, and 4 bases lay in between. CDR3 coding DNA: TGTGCCAGCTCACCAGAGGACTATGGCTACACCTTC. It codes for CASSPEDYGYTF.

The chain employs TRBV30 and TRBJ1-1; 7 bases match TRBD1. The V segment lost 5 bases and the J segment 0 bases; nucleotides outside the gene matches: 3. The CDR3 extends over 13 amino acids. In germline, CDR1 is GTSNPN, CDR2 SVGIG (reference sequence). The CDR3 here is CAWEQGMNTEAFF. CDR3 DNA sequence: TGTGCCTGGGAACAGGGGATGAACACTGAAGCTTTCTTT. Full variable domain (rest looked up from reference TRBV30 and TRBJ1-1): SQTIHQWPATLVQPVGSPLSLECTVEGTSNPNLYWYRQAAGRGLQLLFYSVGIGQISSEVPQNLSASRPQDRQFILSSKKLLLSDSGFYLCAWEQGMNTEAFFGQGTRLTVV.

This sequence joins TRBV13 and TRBJ2-1; no clear D. The CDR3 totals 13 residues. Trimming left V 0 bases short and J 7 bases short, with 7 bases between. Germline V gives CDR1 PRHDT, CDR2 FYEKMQ (reference sequence). CDR3 in amino acids: CASSLGHGNEQFF. CDR3 nucleotide sequence: TGTGCCAGCAGCTTAGGCCACGGGAATGAGCAGTTCTTC.

V is TRBV27 and J is TRBJ2-3; no clear D. The germline gives CDR1 MNHEY, CDR2 SMNVEV (reference sequence). Trimming removed 9 bases at V and 4 bases at J, with 14 bases between. CDR3 length: 13 amino acids. The CDR3 reads CASRFQVADTQYF. DNA for the CDR3: TGTGCCAGTCGGTTTCAGGTCGCAGATACGCAGTATTTT.

The chain joins TRBV28 to TRBJ1-1, with TRBD1 identical over 7 bases. The V gene's germline CDR1 is MDHEN and CDR2 SYDVKM. V shed 3 bases and J 1 base; nucleotides not matched to a gene: 2. This CDR3 contains 14 residues. The CDR3 DNA is TGTGCCAGCAGTTTGGGGACAGCGAACACTGAAGCTTTCTTT. Translated: CASSLGTANTEAFF.

The chain combines TRBV7-2 with TRBJ2-3; a possible D gene is TRBD2 (6 bases). Germline CDR1 is SGHTA and CDR2 is FQGNSA. V was clipped by 3 bases and J by 5 bases, with 9 bases between them. The length of the CDR3 is 13 residues. The CDR3 protein is CASSFRREDTQYF. The CDR3 DNA reads TGTGCCAGCAGCTTTAGGCGGGAAGATACGCAGTATTTT.

The rearrangement links TRBV7-3 to TRBJ1-2; 8 bases align to TRBD1. J gave up 4 bases and V 4 bases, and 17 bases lay outside the gene matches. This CDR3 comprises 18 residues. The V gene's germline CDR1 is SGHTA and CDR2 FQGTGA. The CDR3 spells CASSSTWRWTGKSYGYTF. In nucleotides, the CDR3 is TGTGCCAGCAGCTCAACTTGGAGGTGGACAGGGAAATCCTATGGCTACACCTTC.

This clone has a single count. The rearrangement uses TRBV6-5 and TRBJ2-7, with 12 bases identical to TRBD2. Looked up from germline, CDR1 is MNHEY and CDR2 is SVGAGI. V was clipped by 5 bases and J by 1 base; unmatched bases: 3. The CDR3 contains 15 residues. The DNA of the CDR3 is TGTGCCAGCAGTGTACTAGCGGGAGGATCCTACGAGCAGTACTTC. Amino acid sequence: CASSVLAGGSYEQYF.

This chain links TRBV19 with TRBJ2-1; no firm D call. The V end was cut by 3 bases, the J end by 2 bases, with 14 bases between. CDR1 and CDR2 (germline): LNHDA, SQIVND (reference sequence). The CDR3 has 16 amino acids. DNA for the CDR3: TGTGCCAGTAGTATCGCCGGGTTTAATCCCTACAATGAGCAGTTCTTC. The encoded protein is CASSIAGFNPYNEQFF. Combining the CDR3 with reference TRBV19 and TRBJ2-1 gives the whole variable domain DGGITQSPKYLFRKEGQNVTLSCEQNLNHDAMYWYRQDPGQGLRLIYYSQIVNDFQKGDIAEGYSVSREKKESFPLTVTSAQKNPTAFYLCASSIAGFNPYNEQFFGPGTRLTVL.

The chain joins TRBV6-1 to TRBJ1-5; D is unresolved. In germline, CDR1 is MNHNS, CDR2 SASEGT. The CDR3 sequence is 16 residues long. The V gene lost 0 bases and the J gene lost 3 bases, with 12 bases spanning the gap. The CDR3 DNA follows: TGTGCCAGCAGTGAAGCCGGTCGGGGTTACAATCAGCCCCAGCATTTT. Translation gives CASSEAGRGYNQPQHF.

This clone was found once. V is TRBV30 and J is TRBJ2-1, with D possibly being TRBD2 (5 bases). Germline V lookup: CDR1 GTSNPN, CDR2 SVGIG (reference sequence). The CDR3 sequence is 15 residues long. Trimming took 0 bases from V and 4 from J, leaving 13 bases between them. The CDR3 sequence is CAWSVSWERYNEQFF. CDR3 sequence (DNA): TGTGCCTGGAGTGTATCGTGGGAGAGGTACAATGAGCAGTTCTTC.

This clone was seen only a few times. The chain uses TRBV30 and TRBJ1-2; a possible D gene is TRBD1 (6 bases). The CDR3 has 11 residues. Deletions cut 8 bases from V and 10 bases from J, with 17 bases between. From germline, CDR1 is GTSNPN and CDR2 SVGIG (reference sequence). The CDR3 loop reads CAGRTAHYYTF. In DNA form, the CDR3 reads TGTGCCGGACGGACAGCTCATTACTACACCTTC.

The J gene is TRBJ2-7, the V gene TRBV7-3, with 12 bases fitting TRBD2. In germline, CDR1 is SGHTA, CDR2 FQGTGA. The CDR3 is made up of 14 amino acids. V dropped 4 bases and J dropped 9; count of bases not matched to a gene: 7. The CDR3 region has the DNA TGTGCCAGCAGCTCTAGCGGGAGGGCCGGTCGGCAGTACTTC. This gives the protein CASSSSGRAGRQYF. Complete variable domain (other parts from reference TRBV7-3 and TRBJ2-7): GAGVSQTPSNKVTEKGKYVELRCDPISGHTALYWYRQSLGQGPEFLIYFQGTGAADDSGLPNDRFFAVRPEGSVSTLKIQRTERGDSAVYLCASSSSGRAGRQYFGPGTRLTVT.

This chain connects TRBV5-1 to TRBJ2-3, with D tentatively TRBD1 (5 bases). CDR3 length: 14 residues. The germline V gene has CDR1 SGHRS and CDR2 YFSETQ. V gave up 3 bases and J gave up 2 bases, with 10 bases separating them. The CDR3 DNA reads TGCGCCAGCAGCTCAGGGATCTACACAGATACGCAGTATTTT. It translates to CASSSGIYTDTQYF.

V gene TRBV2 combines with J gene TRBJ2-1, with 14 bases fitting TRBD2. Trimming removed 6 bases from V and 4 bases from J; junction bases left unmatched: 14. Germline loops: CDR1 SNHLY, CDR2 FYNNEI. The CDR3 loop spans 19 amino acids. The CDR3 DNA sequence: TGTGCCAGCAGAACCGCGGGACTAGCGGGAGTTGGCCATTACAATGAGCAGTTCTTC. Its translation: CASRTAGLAGVGHYNEQFF.

This chain connects TRBV27 to TRBJ2-3; D may be TRBD1 (6 bases). The CDR3 runs to 15 residues. Trimming took off 3 bases at V and 0 bases at J, with 10 bases between the two ends. CDR1 MNHEY and CDR2 SMNVEV come from the germline V gene (reference sequence). CDR3 residues: CASSFDRPSTDTQYF. CDR3 DNA: TGTGCCAGCAGTTTCGACAGGCCTAGCACAGATACGCAGTATTTT.

The chain is built from TRBV6-6 and TRBJ2-7; 13 bases are a match to TRBD2. V shed 5 bases, J shed 6 bases, and the junction held 10 bases outside the gene matches. Germline CDR1 reads MNHNY; CDR2 reads SVGAGI (reference sequence). This CDR3 spans 16 amino acids. The CDR3 DNA is TGTGCCAGCAGTCCACACCAGGGACTAGCGGGAATCGAGCAGTACTTC. It codes for CASSPHQGLAGIEQYF.

The V gene is TRBV5-1, the J gene TRBJ2-1; D uncertain. Germline-derived CDR1 and CDR2 are SGHRS and YFSETQ. V was trimmed by 0 bases and J by 11 bases, leaving 9 bases between them. The CDR3 contains 12 residues. The CDR3 spells CASSLAPTKQFF. The CDR3 region has the DNA TGCGCCAGCAGCTTGGCGCCGACAAAGCAGTTCTTC.

The chain carries TRBV5-1 and TRBJ2-2; tentative D call: TRBD1 (5 bases). CDR1 and CDR2 (germline): SGHRS, YFSETQ. Between the trimmed V and J ends, which lost 4 bases and 5 bases, there was a span of 12 bases. The CDR3 length is 14 residues. CDR3 sequence: CASSADTRTGELFF. The CDR3, as DNA: TGCGCCAGCAGCGCGGACACCCGAACCGGGGAGCTGTTTTTT.